Here is one TCR beta chain with its context. The CDR3 is 14 amino acids. The V gene end was trimmed by 5 bases and the J gene end by 3 bases; junction bases not matched to a gene: 7. In germline, CDR1 is LNHNV, CDR2 YYDKDF (reference sequence). Positive CCR7 selection of CD45RO-negative cells yielded the naive CD8 cells, and terminally differentiated effector memory CD45RA+ cells were excluded. The sample comes from a study of shared clonotypes between healthy human individuals. The table came from immunoSEQ multiplex PCR; TCRdb's copy has only in-frame clones and leaves some out. The sample shows around 1.9 million clones, about 93% of them seen only once.

This TCR derives from a man aged 18 to 30 in good health. Some clones in this sample may be carry-over from other donors' samples. The material sequenced was naive CD8+ T cells from PBMCs. The gene calls are TRBV15 and TRBJ2-7, with 7 nucleotides matching TRBD1. CDR3 loop: CATSQSGTDYEQYF. The CDR3 nucleotides read TGTGCCACCAGCCAATCCGGGACAGACTACGAGCAGTACTTC.